The present T cell receptor beta chain was sequenced within a study of blood T cell repertoires in COVID-19. This clone has a handful of counts. V lost 0 bases to trimming and J lost 7 bases, with 10 bases between them. This CDR3 spans 13 amino acids. The germline V gene encodes CDR1 SGDLS and CDR2 YYNGEE. In the authors' workflow: Nucleated cell counts were estimated from reference gene primer amplification. TCRdb's copy holds only in-frame clones and misses some; the assay was immunoSEQ multiplex PCR. V and J calls and clone size are given by that table; D and trimming were obtained from the DNA. Here the sample spans about 130,000 clones, roughly nine tenths being singletons.

The chain joins TRBV9 to TRBJ1-1, with a possible D match to TRBD1 (6 bases). The sample was peripheral blood. The clonotype originates from a man aged 45-65 years with active COVID-19. CDR3: CASSVGQGSEAFF. The DNA for the CDR3 is TGTGCCAGCAGCGTAGGCCAGGGGAGTGAAGCTTTCTTT.